This passage covers 24 T cell receptor beta chains from one sample sequenced in a study of neurological immune-mediated disorders. TCRdb reprocessed the 5' RACE reads via MiXCR and lists one record per CDR3 protein. The table has about 120,000 distinct CDR3 sequences, more than 2.5% seen once. The source material was PBMCs. Source of these receptors: a woman aged 25 to 39 with multiple sclerosis.

This clonotype was detected ten times or more. V usage is TRBV20-1 and J usage is TRBJ1-2; possible D gene TRBD1, 5 bases. This CDR3 is built from 13 residues. Germline loops: CDR1 DFQATT, CDR2 SNEGSKA (reference sequence). V was shortened by 6 bases and J by 0 bases, with 11 bases between the two germline ends. In nucleotides, the CDR3 is TGCAGTGCGGGGCAGCCTGCTAACTATGGCTACACCTTC. It is translated as CSAGQPANYGYTF.

This clonotype was recorded at least ten times. The chain uses TRBV29-1 and TRBJ1-5; the D gene is possibly TRBD1 (6 bases). CDR3 length: 12 residues. CDR1 SQVTM and CDR2 ANQGSEA come from the germline V gene. Trimming stripped 7 bases from V and 7 bases from J, with 14 bases between. CDR3 DNA: TGCAGCGCCTCGACCCAGGGGCAGCCCCAGCATTTT. Residues: CSASTQGQPQHF.

This clonotype was counted many times. The chain recombines TRBV12-3 or TRBV12-4 with TRBJ2-3; TRBD2 aligns across 7 bases. This CDR3 region has 16 residues. The V segment lost 6 bases and the J segment 1 base; nucleotides outside the gene matches: 10. CDR3 residues: CASSPGRERGTDTQYF. The DNA of the CDR3 is TGTGCCAGCAGCCCGGGGCGGGAGAGGGGCACAGATACGCAGTATTTT.

This clonotype was detected many times. This rearrangement joins TRBV20-1 to TRBJ1-6; possibly TRBD1 for D (6 bases). Germline V gene lookup returns CDR1 DFQATT and CDR2 SNEGSKA (reference sequence). Between the trimmed V and J ends, which lost 4 bases and 7 bases, there was a span of 14 bases. The CDR3 is 14 amino acids. The CDR3 is CSATVQGWNSPLHF. In DNA, the CDR3 is TGCAGTGCTACCGTACAGGGTTGGAATTCACCCCTCCACTTT.

The table lists this clonotype with many counts. The rearrangement links TRBV5-5 to TRBJ2-2, with 9 bases identical to TRBD1. This CDR3 has 15 amino acids. In germline, CDR1 is SGHKS, CDR2 YYEKEE (reference sequence). V dropped 5 bases and J dropped 5; count of bases not matched to a gene: 7. CDR3 residues: CASSYTGGNTGELFF. The CDR3 nucleotides read TGTGCCAGCAGTTATACAGGGGGCAATACCGGGGAGCTGTTTTTT.

This clonotype was detected many times. A clone one base away is much larger, so this may be a read error. The J gene is TRBJ2-2, the V gene TRBV5-6, with a weak D call TRBD2 (6 bases). This CDR3 is built from 15 residues. Trimming took off 3 bases at V and 4 bases at J, with 13 bases between the two ends. Per germline, CDR1 SGHDT and CDR2 YYEEEE. The CDR3: CASSYQAGSTGELFF. CDR3 DNA: TGTGCCAGCAGCTATCAAGCGGGCAGCACCGGGGAGCTGTTTTTT.

The table lists this clonotype with many counts. This chain links TRBV7-2 with TRBJ2-7; 8 nucleotides align to TRBD1. Trimming at V came to 4 bases and at J to 7 bases, leaving 6 bases not matched to a gene. This CDR3 comprises 13 residues. Germline V lookup: CDR1 SGHTA, CDR2 FQGNSA. CDR3 in DNA: TGTGCCAGCAGCTACGACAGGGGCGGGGAGCAGTACTTC. This encodes CASSYDRGGEQYF.

This clonotype was counted ten times or more. The rearrangement joins TRBV9 to TRBJ2-1; perhaps TRBD1 as D (6 bases). The germline gives CDR1 SGDLS, CDR2 YYNGEE. The CDR3 extends over 15 amino acids. The V gene lost 0 bases and the J gene lost 1 base, with 8 bases spanning the gap. This CDR3 reads CASSVGGGSYNEQFF. The CDR3 region has the DNA TGTGCCAGCAGCGTAGGAGGGGGATCCTACAATGAGCAGTTCTTC.

This clonotype was found many times. The chain recombines TRBV12-3 or TRBV12-4 with TRBJ2-7; 9 nucleotides match TRBD2. The CDR3 has 14 residues. V lost 4 bases to trimming and J lost 6 bases; unmatched junction nucleotides: 7. The CDR3: CASSSSGATTEQYF. The CDR3 region has the DNA TGTGCCAGCAGTTCTAGCGGGGCAACTACCGAGCAGTACTTC.

This clonotype occurred many times. V usage is TRBV5-1 and J usage is TRBJ2-7; D is possibly TRBD2 (6 bases). Germline V gives CDR1 SGHRS, CDR2 YFSETQ. CDR3 length equals 15 residues. The V end lost 3 bases, the J end lost 5 bases, and 18 bases lay between the germline ends. CDR3 sequence reads: CASSSAGTRGDEQYF. In DNA, the CDR3 is TGCGCCAGCAGCTCCGCCGGGACTCGGGGCGACGAGCAGTACTTC.

The chain is built from TRBV11-2 and TRBJ2-7; weak D call: TRBD2 (5 bases). The CDR3 is made up of 14 amino acids. CDR1 and CDR2 (germline): SGHAT, FQNNGV. Trimming shortened V by 5 bases and J by 2 bases, and 13 bases separated the two germline ends. This CDR3 is CASSPPSEAYEQYF. Here the CDR3 DNA reads TGTGCCAGCAGCCCGCCGTCGGAGGCCTACGAGCAGTACTTC.

The rearrangement joins TRBV6-5 to TRBJ1-5, with 7 bases aligning to TRBD1. With 6 bases clipped from V and 0 bases from J, the junction kept 5 bases outside the gene matches. Germline V gene sequence: CDR1 MNHEY, CDR2 SVGAGI. CDR3 length: 15 amino acids. The CDR3 loop is CASRRGGYSNQPQHF. The CDR3 DNA reads TGTGCCAGCAGACGAGGGGGCTATAGCAATCAGCCCCAGCATTTT.

CDR3 nucleotide sequence: TGTGCCTATTGGAGCCCACCGGCAGATACGCAGTATTTT. Protein product: CAYWSPPADTQYF. This chain joins TRBV30 and TRBJ2-3, with no clear D. The CDR3 sequence is 13 residues long. Trimming took 7 bases from V and 4 from J, leaving 15 bases between them. Germline CDR1 is GTSNPN and CDR2 is SVGIG (reference sequence). Supplemented by reference TRBV30 and TRBJ2-3, the full variable domain reads SQTIHQWPATLVQPVGSPLSLECTVEGTSNPNLYWYRQAAGRGLQLLFYSVGIGQISSEVPQNLSASRPQDRQFILSSKKLLLSDSGFYLCAYWSPPADTQYFGPGTRLTVL.

This clonotype was seen repeatedly, ten times or more. This chain uses TRBV20-1 with TRBJ1-2, with unresolved D. The germline V and J ends were trimmed by 0 bases and 3 bases, with 11 bases remaining between them. CDR1 and CDR2 from the germline V gene are DFQATT and SNEGSKA (reference sequence). This CDR3 contains 14 residues. CDR3 loop: CSARDFGTDYGYTF. In DNA, the CDR3 is TGCAGTGCTAGAGATTTTGGCACGGACTATGGCTACACCTTC.

This clonotype was seen many times. The chain uses TRBV25-1 and TRBJ1-1, with TRBD1 matching over 9 bases. CDR3 length: 13 residues. Trimming removed 4 bases from V and 7 bases from J; junction bases left unmatched: 4. CDR1 is MGHDK and CDR2 is SYGVNS in the germline V gene. CDR3 sequence: CASSGQGVGEAFF. Written as DNA, the CDR3 is TGTGCCAGCAGTGGACAGGGGGTGGGTGAAGCTTTCTTT.

Ten or more counts support this clonotype. This chain uses TRBV7-9 with TRBJ1-1, with a weak D call TRBD1 (5 bases). CDR1 is SEHNR, CDR2 FQNEAQ, per germline (reference sequence). The CDR3 contains 14 residues. Trimming removed 5 bases from V and 3 bases from J, with 13 bases in between. CDR3 DNA sequence: TGTGCCAGCAGCCCGAGGTTAGGGGACACTGAAGCTTTCTTT. This translates into CASSPRLGDTEAFF.

This clonotype was seen repeatedly, ten times or more. The chain has TRBV5-8 and TRBJ2-1; D might be TRBD1 or TRBD2, each matching 7 bases. Germline V gene data show CDR1 as SGHTS and CDR2 as YDEGEE. The CDR3 runs 15 residues. Between the trimmed V and J ends, which lost 3 bases and 4 bases, there was a span of 14 bases. In DNA, the CDR3 is TGTGCCAGCAGCTCAAGCGGGACAGTGTACAATGAGCAGTTCTTC. This encodes CASSSSGTVYNEQFF.

The sample holds many counts of this clonotype. The V and J genes are TRBV20-1 and TRBJ2-3, with D tentatively TRBD2 (5 bases). This CDR3 is built from 15 residues. The V end was cut by 4 bases, the J end by 4 bases, with 18 bases between. Germline lookup yields CDR1 DFQATT and CDR2 SNEGSKA (reference sequence). The CDR3 sequence is CSATGLLPYADTQYF. In nucleotides, the CDR3 is TGCAGTGCTACCGGACTGCTTCCCTACGCAGATACGCAGTATTTT.

This clonotype has only a few counts. The chain has TRBV20-1 and TRBJ2-1, with D perhaps TRBD2 (6 bases). The germline V and J ends were trimmed by 3 bases and 4 bases, with 16 bases remaining between them. Germline V gene lookup returns CDR1 DFQATT and CDR2 SNEGSKA (reference sequence). This CDR3 contains 15 residues. DNA for the CDR3: TGCAGTGCTAGCCGCGGGACGGGAATATACAATGAGCAGTTCTTC. As protein: CSASRGTGIYNEQFF.

In this sample, this clonotype turned up many times. This chain uses TRBV20-1 with TRBJ2-7; tentative D call: TRBD1 (6 bases). The CDR3 length is 17 residues. Germline-derived CDR1 and CDR2 are DFQATT and SNEGSKA (reference sequence). Trimming cost V 3 bases and J 3 bases, with 24 bases left between them. CDR3 nucleotide sequence: TGCAGTGCTAGGGGGGAGCGTCGTTGGCAGGGGAGCTACGAGCAGTACTTC. Encoded protein: CSARGERRWQGSYEQYF.

This clonotype was recorded many times. The CDR3 nucleotides are TGTGCCAGCTGGGAAATAGGAGCTTCCTACAATGAGCAGTTCTTC. It yields the protein CASWEIGASYNEQFF. The chain has TRBV6-2 or TRBV6-3 and TRBJ2-1; no firm D call. CDR1 is MNHEY, CDR2 SVGEGT, per germline. Between the trimmed V and J ends, which lost 8 bases and 1 base, there was a span of 15 bases. The CDR3 is 15 amino acids.

This clonotype has just a few counts. This clone may be a read error of a much larger clone one base away. CDR3 coding DNA: TGCAGCGTTGAAGGAAGGGCTAGCGGGGGCAGCACAGATAAGCAGTATTTT. Encoded protein: CSVEGRASGGSTDKQYF. The chain couples TRBV29-1 to TRBJ2-3, with 10 bases matching TRBD2. Germline CDR1 and CDR2: SQVTM and ANQGSEA. The CDR3 spans 17 residues.

Many counts were recorded for this clonotype. The chain combines TRBV6-2 or TRBV6-3 with TRBJ2-6; D is undetermined. Germline assignment: CDR1 MNHEY and CDR2 SVGEGT. V gave up 3 bases and J gave up 3 bases, with 12 bases separating them. The CDR3 loop spans 16 amino acids. The CDR3 DNA reads TGTGCCAGCAGTTATGCCTCACGTGGTGGGGCCAACGTCCTGACTTTC. It translates to CASSYASRGGANVLTF.

The sample holds a few counts of this clonotype. The J gene is TRBJ2-3, the V gene TRBV9, with D perhaps matching TRBD2 (6 bases). From germline, CDR1 is SGDLS and CDR2 YYNGEE. V lost 4 bases, J lost 0 bases, and 15 bases lay in between. CDR3 size: 16 residues. CDR3 sequence: CASSPWTISSTDTQYF. CDR3 DNA: TGTGCCAGCAGCCCCTGGACTATTTCTAGCACAGATACGCAGTATTTT. Using reference TRBV9 and TRBJ2-3 for the parts outside the CDR3, the full variable domain is DSGVTQTPKHLITATGQRVTLRCSPRSGDLSVYWYQQSLDQGLQFLIQYYNGEERAKGNILERFSAQQFPDLHSELNLSSLELGDSALYFCASSPWTISSTDTQYFGPGTRLTVL.